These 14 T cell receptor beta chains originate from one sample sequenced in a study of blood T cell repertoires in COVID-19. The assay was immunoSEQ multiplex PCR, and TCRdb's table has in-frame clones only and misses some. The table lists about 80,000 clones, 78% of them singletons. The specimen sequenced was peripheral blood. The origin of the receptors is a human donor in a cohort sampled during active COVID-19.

CDR3 coding DNA: TGTGCCAGCAGCGGCGGGAGCTCCTATAATTCACCCCTCCACTTT. Residues: CASSGGSSYNSPLHF. The chain recombines TRBV7-2 with TRBJ1-6, with no clear D. The ends were cut back, 5 bases at V and 0 bases at J, with 8 bases in the middle. The CDR3 consists of 15 residues. Germline CDR1 and CDR2: SGHTA and FQGNSA.

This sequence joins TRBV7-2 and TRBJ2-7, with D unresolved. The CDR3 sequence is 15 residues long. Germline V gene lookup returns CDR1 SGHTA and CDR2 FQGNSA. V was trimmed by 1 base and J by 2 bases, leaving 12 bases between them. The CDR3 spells CASSLDVSGTYEQYV. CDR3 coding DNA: TGTGCCAGCAGCTTAGATGTCTCGGGTACCTACGAGCAGTACGTC.

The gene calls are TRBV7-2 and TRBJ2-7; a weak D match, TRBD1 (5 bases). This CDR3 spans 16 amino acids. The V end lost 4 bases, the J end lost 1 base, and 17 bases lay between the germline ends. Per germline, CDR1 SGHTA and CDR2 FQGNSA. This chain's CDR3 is CASSSYPPTVSYEQYF. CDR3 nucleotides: TGTGCCAGCAGCTCGTATCCTCCGACAGTATCCTACGAGCAGTACTTC.

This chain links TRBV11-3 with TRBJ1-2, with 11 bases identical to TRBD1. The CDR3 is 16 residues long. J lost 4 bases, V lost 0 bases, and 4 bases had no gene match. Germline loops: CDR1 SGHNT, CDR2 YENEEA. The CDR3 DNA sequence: TGTGCCAGCAGCTTAGATCGGGGGACAGGGGGCTATGGCTACACCTTC. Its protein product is CASSLDRGTGGYGYTF. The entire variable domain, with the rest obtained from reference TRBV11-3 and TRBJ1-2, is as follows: EAGVVQSPRYKIIEKKQPVAFWCNPISGHNTLYWYLQNLGQGPELLIRYENEEAVDDSQLPKDRFSAERLKGVDSTLKIQPAELGDSAVYLCASSLDRGTGGYGYTFGSGTRLTVV.

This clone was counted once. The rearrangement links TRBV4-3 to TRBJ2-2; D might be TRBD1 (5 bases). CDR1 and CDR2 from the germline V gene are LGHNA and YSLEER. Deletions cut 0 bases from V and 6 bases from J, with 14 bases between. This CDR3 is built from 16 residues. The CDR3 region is CASSQDGQGSAGELFF. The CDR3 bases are TGCGCCAGCAGCCAAGATGGGCAGGGATCCGCCGGGGAGCTGTTTTTT.

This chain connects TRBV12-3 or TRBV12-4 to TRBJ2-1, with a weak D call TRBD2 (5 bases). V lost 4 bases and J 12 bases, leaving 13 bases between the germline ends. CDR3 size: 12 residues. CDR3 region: CASSSDYRGQFF. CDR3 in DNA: TGTGCCAGCAGTTCTGACTACCGAGGGCAGTTCTTC.

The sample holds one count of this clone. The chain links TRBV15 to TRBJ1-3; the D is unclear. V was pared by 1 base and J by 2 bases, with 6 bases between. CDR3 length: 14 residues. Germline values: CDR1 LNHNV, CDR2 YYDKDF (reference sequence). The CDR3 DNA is TGTGCCACCAGCAGAGGAGGTGCTGGAAACACCATATATTTT. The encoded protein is CATSRGGAGNTIYF.

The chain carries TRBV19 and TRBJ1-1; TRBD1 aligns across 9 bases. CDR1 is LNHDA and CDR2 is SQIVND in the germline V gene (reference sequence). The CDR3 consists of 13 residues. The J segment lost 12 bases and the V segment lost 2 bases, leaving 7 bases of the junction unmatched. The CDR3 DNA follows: TGTGCCAGTAGTATAAACCGGGACAGGGCGCCTTTCTTT. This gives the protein CASSINRDRAPFF.

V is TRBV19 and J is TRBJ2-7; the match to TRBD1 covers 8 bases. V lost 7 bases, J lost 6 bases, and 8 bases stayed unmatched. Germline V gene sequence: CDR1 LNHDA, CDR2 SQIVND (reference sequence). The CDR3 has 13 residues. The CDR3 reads CASTTGQGFEQYF. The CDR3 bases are TGTGCCAGTACCACAGGACAGGGCTTCGAGCAGTACTTC.

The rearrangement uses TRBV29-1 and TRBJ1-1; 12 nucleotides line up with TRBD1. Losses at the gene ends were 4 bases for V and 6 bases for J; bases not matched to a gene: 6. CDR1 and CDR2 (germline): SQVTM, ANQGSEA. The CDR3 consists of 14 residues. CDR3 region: CSVGDRGREAEAFF. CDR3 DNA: TGCAGCGTTGGGGACAGGGGGCGTGAGGCTGAAGCTTTCTTT.

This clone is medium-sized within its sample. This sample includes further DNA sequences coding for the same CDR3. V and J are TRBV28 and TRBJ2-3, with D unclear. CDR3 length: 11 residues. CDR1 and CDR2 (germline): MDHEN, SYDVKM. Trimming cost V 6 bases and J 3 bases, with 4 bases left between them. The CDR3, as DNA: TGTGCCAGCAGCCCGACAGATACGCAGTATTTT. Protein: CASSPTDTQYF.

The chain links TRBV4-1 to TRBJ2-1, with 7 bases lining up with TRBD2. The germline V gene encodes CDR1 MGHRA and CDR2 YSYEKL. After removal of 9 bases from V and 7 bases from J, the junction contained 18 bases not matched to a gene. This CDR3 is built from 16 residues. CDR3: CARRRKLASNINEQFF. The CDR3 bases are TGCGCCAGGAGGAGAAAACTAGCGAGCAATATTAATGAGCAGTTCTTC.

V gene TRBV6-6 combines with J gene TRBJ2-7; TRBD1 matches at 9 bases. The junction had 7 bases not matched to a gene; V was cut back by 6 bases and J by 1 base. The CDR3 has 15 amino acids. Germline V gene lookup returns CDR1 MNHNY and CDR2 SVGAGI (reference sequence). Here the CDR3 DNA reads TGTGCCAGCAGCCCAAGGGACAGGGTTTCCTACGAGCAGTACTTC. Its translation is CASSPRDRVSYEQYF.

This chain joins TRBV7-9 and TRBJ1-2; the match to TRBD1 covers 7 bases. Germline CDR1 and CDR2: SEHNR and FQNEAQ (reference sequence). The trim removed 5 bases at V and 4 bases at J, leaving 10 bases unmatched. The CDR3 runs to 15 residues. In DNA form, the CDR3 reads TGTGCCAGCAGCCTAGAGACAGGGCCCCTCTATGGCTACACCTTC. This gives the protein CASSLETGPLYGYTF.